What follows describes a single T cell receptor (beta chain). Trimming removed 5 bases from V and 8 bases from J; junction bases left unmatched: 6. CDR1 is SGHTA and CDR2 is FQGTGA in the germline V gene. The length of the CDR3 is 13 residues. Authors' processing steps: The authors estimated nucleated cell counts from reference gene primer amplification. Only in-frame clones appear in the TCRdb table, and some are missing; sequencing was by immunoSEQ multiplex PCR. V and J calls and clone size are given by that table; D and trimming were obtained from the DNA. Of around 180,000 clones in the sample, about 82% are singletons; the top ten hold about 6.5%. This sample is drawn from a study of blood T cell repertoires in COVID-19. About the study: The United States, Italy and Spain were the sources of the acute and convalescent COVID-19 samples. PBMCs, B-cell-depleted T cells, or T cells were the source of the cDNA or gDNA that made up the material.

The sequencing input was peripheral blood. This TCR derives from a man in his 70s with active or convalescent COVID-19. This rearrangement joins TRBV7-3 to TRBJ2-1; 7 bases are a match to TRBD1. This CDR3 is CASSRDRKDEQFF. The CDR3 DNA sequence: TGTGCCAGCAGCCGGGACAGAAAAGATGAGCAGTTCTTC.